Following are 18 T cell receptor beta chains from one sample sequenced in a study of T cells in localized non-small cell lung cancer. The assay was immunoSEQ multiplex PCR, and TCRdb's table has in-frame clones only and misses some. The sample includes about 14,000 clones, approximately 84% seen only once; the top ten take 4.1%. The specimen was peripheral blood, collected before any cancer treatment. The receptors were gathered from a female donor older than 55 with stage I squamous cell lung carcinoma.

The CDR3 DNA follows: TGTGCCAGCAGCCTACTACAAGATACGCAGTATTTT. This sequence encodes CASSLLQDTQYF. This chain connects TRBV11-3 to TRBJ2-3; D remains ambiguous. CDR1 SGHNT and CDR2 YENEEA come from the germline V gene. V lost 5 bases to trimming and J lost 5 bases, with 8 bases between them. The CDR3 is made up of 12 amino acids.

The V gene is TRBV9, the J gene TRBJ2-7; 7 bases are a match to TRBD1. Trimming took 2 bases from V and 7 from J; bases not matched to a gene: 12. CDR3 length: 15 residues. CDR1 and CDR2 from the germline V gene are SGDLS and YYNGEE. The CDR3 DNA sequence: TGTGCCAGCAGCGTGTCCGGGACAGTTGTGGCGGAGCAGTACTTC. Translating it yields CASSVSGTVVAEQYF.

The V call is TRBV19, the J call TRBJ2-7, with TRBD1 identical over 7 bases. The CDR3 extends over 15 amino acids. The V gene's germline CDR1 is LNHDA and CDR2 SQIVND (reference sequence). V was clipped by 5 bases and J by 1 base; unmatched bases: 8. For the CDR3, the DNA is TGTGCCAGTAGTTTACGAGGGGGCGGGTCCTACGAGCAGTACTTC. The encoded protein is CASSLRGGGSYEQYF.

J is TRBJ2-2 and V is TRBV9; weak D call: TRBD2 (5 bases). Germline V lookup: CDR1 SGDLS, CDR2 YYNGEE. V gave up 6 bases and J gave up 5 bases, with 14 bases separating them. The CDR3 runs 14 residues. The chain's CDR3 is CASNINEGTGELFF. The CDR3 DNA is TGTGCCAGCAACATAAATGAGGGTACCGGGGAGCTGTTTTTT.

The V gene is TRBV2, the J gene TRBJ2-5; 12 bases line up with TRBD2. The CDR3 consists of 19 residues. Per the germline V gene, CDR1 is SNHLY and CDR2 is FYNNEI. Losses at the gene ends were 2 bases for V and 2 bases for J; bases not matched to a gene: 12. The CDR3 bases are TGTGCCAGCAGTGAATTGAAGCGGACTAGCGGGGCCAAACAAGAGACCCAGTACTTC. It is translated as CASSELKRTSGAKQETQYF.

This CDR3 reads CASSRTGDANTEAFF. The CDR3 DNA reads TGTGCCAGCAGCCGGACGGGGGATGCGAACACTGAAGCTTTCTTT. The J gene is TRBJ1-1, the V gene TRBV5-5; TRBD1 might be the D (5 bases). V was pared by 4 bases and J by 1 base, with 14 bases between. CDR3 size: 15 residues. Looked up from germline, CDR1 is SGHKS and CDR2 is YYEKEE (reference sequence). Full variable domain (rest looked up from reference TRBV5-5 and TRBJ1-1): DAGVTQSPTHLIKTRGQQVTLRCSPISGHKSVSWYQQVLGQGPQFIFQYYEKEERGRGNFPDRFSARQFPNYSSELNVNALLLGDSALYLCASSRTGDANTEAFFGQGTRLTVV.

CDR3 sequence: CASSSGGSMNTEAFF. CDR3 DNA sequence: TGTGCCAGCAGCTCTGGGGGTTCTATGAACACTGAAGCTTTCTTT. The rearrangement joins TRBV7-3 to TRBJ1-1; a weak D match, TRBD1 (5 bases). V was cut by 4 bases and J by 0 bases, with 12 bases left in between. This CDR3 comprises 15 residues. Per germline, CDR1 SGHTA and CDR2 FQGTGA.

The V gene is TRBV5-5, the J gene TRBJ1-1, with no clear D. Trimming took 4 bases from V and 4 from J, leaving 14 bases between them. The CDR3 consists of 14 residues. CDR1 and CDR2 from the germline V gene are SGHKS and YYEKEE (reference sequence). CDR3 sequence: CASSRTAEGTEAFF. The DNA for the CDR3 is TGTGCCAGCAGCCGGACGGCGGAGGGCACTGAAGCTTTCTTT.

The CDR3 region is CASSPGQGVVGAFF. CDR3 in DNA: TGTGCCAGCAGCCCGGGACAGGGGGTCGTCGGAGCTTTCTTT. This chain joins TRBV11-3 and TRBJ1-1, with 11 bases that match TRBD1. Germline loops: CDR1 SGHNT, CDR2 YENEEA. The CDR3 is 14 residues long. V lost 5 bases, J lost 10 bases, and 9 bases stayed unmatched. The entire variable domain, with the rest obtained from reference TRBV11-3 and TRBJ1-1, is as follows: EAGVVQSPRYKIIEKKQPVAFWCNPISGHNTLYWYLQNLGQGPELLIRYENEEAVDDSQLPKDRFSAERLKGVDSTLKIQPAELGDSAVYLCASSPGQGVVGAFFGQGTRLTVV.

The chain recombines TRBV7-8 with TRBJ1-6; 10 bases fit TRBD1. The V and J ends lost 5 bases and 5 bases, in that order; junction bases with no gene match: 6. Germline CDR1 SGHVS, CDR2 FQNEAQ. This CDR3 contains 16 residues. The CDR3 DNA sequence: TGTGCCAGCAGCATCCGGGACAGGGGAAATAATTCACCCCTCCACTTT. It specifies CASSIRDRGNNSPLHF.

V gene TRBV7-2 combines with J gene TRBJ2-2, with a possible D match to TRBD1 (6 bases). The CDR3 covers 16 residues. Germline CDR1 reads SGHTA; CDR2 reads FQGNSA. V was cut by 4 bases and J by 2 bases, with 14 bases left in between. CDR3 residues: CASSSAGTYNTGELFF. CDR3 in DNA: TGTGCCAGCAGCTCCGCCGGGACATACAACACCGGGGAGCTGTTTTTT.

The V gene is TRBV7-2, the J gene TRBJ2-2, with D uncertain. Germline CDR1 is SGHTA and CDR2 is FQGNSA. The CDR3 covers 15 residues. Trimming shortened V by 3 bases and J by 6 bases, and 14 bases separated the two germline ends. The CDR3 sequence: CASSLGLLQPGELFF. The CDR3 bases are TGTGCCAGCAGCTTGGGCCTTCTGCAGCCCGGGGAGCTGTTTTTT.

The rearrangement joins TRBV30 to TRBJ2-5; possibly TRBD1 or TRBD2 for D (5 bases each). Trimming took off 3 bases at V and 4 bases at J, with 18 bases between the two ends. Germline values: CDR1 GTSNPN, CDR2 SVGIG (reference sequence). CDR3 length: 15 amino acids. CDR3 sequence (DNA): TGTGCCTGGAGCGGTCTCCGGGGCCAAGGAGAGACCCAGTACTTC. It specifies CAWSGLRGQGETQYF.

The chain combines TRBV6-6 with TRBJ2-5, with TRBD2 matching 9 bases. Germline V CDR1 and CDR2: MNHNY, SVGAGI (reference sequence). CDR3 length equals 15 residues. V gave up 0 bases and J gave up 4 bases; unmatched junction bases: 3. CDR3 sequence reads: CASSYSRGGAETQYF. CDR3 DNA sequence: TGTGCCAGCAGTTACTCTCGCGGGGGGGCAGAGACCCAGTACTTC.

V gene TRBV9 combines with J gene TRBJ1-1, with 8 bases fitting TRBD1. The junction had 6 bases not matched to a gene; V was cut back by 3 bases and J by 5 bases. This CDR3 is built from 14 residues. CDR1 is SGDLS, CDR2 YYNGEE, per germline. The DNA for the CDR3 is TGTGCCAGCAGCGCAGTCAGGGGGCAAACTGAAGCTTTCTTT. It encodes CASSAVRGQTEAFF.

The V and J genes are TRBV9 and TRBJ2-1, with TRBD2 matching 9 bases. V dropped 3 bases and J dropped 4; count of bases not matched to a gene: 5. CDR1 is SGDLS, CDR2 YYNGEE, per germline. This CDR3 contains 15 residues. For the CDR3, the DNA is TGTGCCAGCAGCGAGAGCGGGGGGATTTACAATGAGCAGTTCTTC. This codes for CASSESGGIYNEQFF. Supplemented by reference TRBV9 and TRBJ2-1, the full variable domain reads DSGVTQTPKHLITATGQRVTLRCSPRSGDLSVYWYQQSLDQGLQFLIQYYNGEERAKGNILERFSAQQFPDLHSELNLSSLELGDSALYFCASSESGGIYNEQFFGPGTRLTVL.

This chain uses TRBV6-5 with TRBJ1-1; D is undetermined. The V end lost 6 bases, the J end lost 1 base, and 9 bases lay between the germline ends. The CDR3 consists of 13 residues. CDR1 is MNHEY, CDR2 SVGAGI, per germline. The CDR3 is CASRGNGNTEAFF. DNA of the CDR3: TGTGCCAGCAGGGGAAACGGGAACACTGAAGCTTTCTTT.

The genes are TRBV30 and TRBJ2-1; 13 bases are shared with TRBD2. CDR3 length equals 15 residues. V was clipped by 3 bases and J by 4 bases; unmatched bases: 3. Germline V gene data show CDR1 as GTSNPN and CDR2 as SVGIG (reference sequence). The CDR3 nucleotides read TGTGCCTGGAGACGGACTAGCGGGGGTTACAATGAGCAGTTCTTC. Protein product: CAWRRTSGGYNEQFF.